This note documents a single T cell receptor (beta chain) sequence. The data were taken from a study of shared clonotypes between healthy human individuals. Whole-study context: Donors had three CD4 naive, three CD4 memory, two CD8 naive and one CD8 memory plate apiece.

Germline V gene lookup returns CDR1 SNHLY and CDR2 FYNNEI. V was pared by 7 bases and J by 1 base, with 10 bases between. CDR3 length: 14 residues. Profiling relied on immunoSEQ multiplex PCR, and the TCRdb table lists in-frame clones only, not all of them. The sample consists of approximately 980,000 clones, 76% of them appearing once. This receptor was obtained from a man in his late teens or twenties in good health. The sequenced sample was memory CD4+ T cells sorted from blood. Described subset: CD45RA-negative fraction. V is TRBV2 and J is TRBJ2-2, with D possibly matching TRBD1 (5 bases). CDR3 DNA sequence: TGTGCCAGCATGATGGACATGAACACCGGGGAGCTGTTTTTT. It codes for CASMMDMNTGELFF. The entire variable domain, with the rest obtained from reference TRBV2 and TRBJ2-2, is as follows: EPEVTQTPSHQVTQMGQEVILRCVPISNHLYFYWYRQILGQKVEFLVSFYNNEISEKSEIFDDQFSVERPDGSNFTLKIRSTKLEDSAMYFCASMMDMNTGELFFGEGSRLTVL.